Listed here is a single T cell receptor (beta chain). It lacks a known antigen. Qualities for individual bases were not recorded, and no much larger clone is one base off. This record comes from a study of identical twins (dated by TCRdb to the mid-2010s). At the level of the whole study: TCR alpha and beta repertoires from monozygotic twins, unrelated adults of various ages and cord blood were deep-sequenced to test whether fetal clonotypes persist. Replicate twin experiments were performed at different times using different library preparation protocols to rule out contamination. Paper-wide results and their limitations: Zero-insertion analyses could be partly confounded by invariant T cells such as MAIT and iNKT, though diverse VJ usage argued against such confounding for most clonotypes. Because the same donors could not be followed over many years, conclusions were based on cross-sectional statistical analysis. Out-of-frame TCR alpha sequences shared between twins showed an excess of low generation-probability sequences compared with coincidental sharing between unrelated individuals. A weaker excess of twin sharing was found in beta out-of-frame sequences because the signal-to-noise ratio was lowered by fewer shared sequences. Abundant cord blood beta clonotypes carried fewer insertions; young adult naive repertoires showed a weaker similar trend, while memory repertoires showed none. Out-of-frame TCR alpha sharing in monozygotic twins was systematically underestimated by recombination models, whereas sharing between unrelated individuals was in agreement with the recombination models.

Only healthy Caucasian donors were included. The twin cohort comprised three pairs of female monozygotic twins, all aged about 18 to 29 years. Peripheral blood mononuclear cells were used as the source from which RNA for TCR libraries was isolated. Receptor amplification or capture employed 5' RACE. The run used an Illumina HiSeq 2000. A universal primer binding site was introduced by template switching, and a unique molecular identifier was present in the final cDNA, enabling accurate counting of TCR cDNA molecules. Specific primers in the conserved constant-segment region were used to synthesize first-strand cDNA for the TCR alpha and beta chains. To control for contamination, every cDNA library was double barcoded, receiving both a SMART-Mk sample barcode and Illumina barcodes. TruSeq adapter sequences, together with Illumina sample barcodes, were added in two successive PCR steps. Sequencing of the TCR alpha and beta cDNA libraries was done on the Illumina HiSeq platform using custom primers. In the original analysis: MiGEC was used to process raw reads and extract unique molecular identifiers, and MiXCR was used to find CDR3 positions. For each individual, recombination models were inferred using an EM algorithm with the repgenHMM and IGoR tools. Shared clonotypes were analyzed with the tcR package in R, and sharing was normalized by the product of cloneset sizes. To study raw recombination free of thymic and clonal selection effects, out-of-frame nonproductive sequences were analyzed. TCRdb cleaned the public reads at Q25 with fastp, built clones with MiXCR and kept in-frame beta chains. CDR3 protein sequences are deduplicated, and each keeps its most common genes and DNA. TCRdb, not the original authors, processed these V and J calls. The sample profile shows roughly 720,000 distinct CDR3 sequences; over 15% of them were found once. The top ten clones comprise around 13% of the sample.

The sample was also reused in another study, on T cells expressing NK-cell markers. From that second study: Three sorted T-cell subsets (CD3+CD56+NKG2C+, CD3+CD56+NKG2C- and CD3+CD56-NKG2C+) from several donors had their TCR beta-chain repertoires profiled. Of the eight sequenced donors, seven were found to be HCMV-seropositive and one was found to be HCMV-seronegative. In several experiments an anti-gammadeltaTCR antibody was added to restrict sorting to alphabetaTCR-expressing T cells. In over 5 donors, the dominant CD3+CD56+NKG2C+ clonotypes were among the top 10 CD8+ clonotypes and accounted for about 1.0-7.5% of CD8+ T cells. Those dominant clonotypes were again the most abundant among CD3+CD56-NKG2C+ cells in several donors, at roughly 25-60.1%. Whether the expanded NKG2C-expressing T cell clones were specific for HCMV antigens was left unclear. Randomly selected healthy volunteers, three men and five women, were used as the eight sequenced donors. HCMV-specific IgG was detected in serum with a commercial ELISA kit to determine HCMV serostatus. For six donors, unsorted PBMC were also used to sequence bulk peripheral blood T-cell repertoires. MIGEC handled demultiplexing of the reads and grouping by UMI, while MiTCR was used to assemble and quantify clonotypes. To exclude erroneous sequences, any TCR cDNA sequence not supported by at least two reads was discarded. The tcR package was used for downstream repertoire analysis, with clonotypes matched between fractions based on CDR3 nucleotide sequence plus V segment. VDJmatch was used to annotate antigen specificity against VDJdb, with one amino acid substitution allowed in CDR3.

This clonotype was sampled from a woman aged 18-30 years in good health. Input material: PBMCs.

The CDR3 is CASSQQGASGYTF. The DNA is as follows: TGTGCCAGCAGCCAACAGGGGGCAAGTGGCTACACCTTC. Recombination joined TRBV12-3 or TRBV12-4 with TRBJ1-2; 9 bases in the middle match TRBD1. The CDR3 runs 13 residues from the cysteine to the phenylalanine. Only CDR3 DNA is held: 39 bases, read in frame from base 1. V and J are trimmed by 6 bases and 7 bases, and the gene matches miss 6 bases of the junction.